The entry below describes one T cell receptor beta chain. This sample is drawn from a study of blood T cell repertoires in COVID-19. The data were produced by immunoSEQ multiplex PCR, yet TCRdb's version contains in-frame clones alone and is incomplete. Among around 200,000 clones listed, 65% to 85% were seen once. The V end lost 3 bases, the J end lost 13 bases, and 22 bases lay between the germline ends. The CDR3 runs to 14 residues. The germline V gene encodes CDR1 SGHDT and CDR2 YYEEEE. This rearrangement joins TRBV5-6 to TRBJ1-1, with a weak D call TRBD1 (5 bases). The TCR was taken from a woman between 40 and 50 years old with acute COVID-19. The sequenced sample was PBMCs or T cells enriched from blood (not recorded which). CDR3 DNA: TGTGCCAGCAGCTGGCCCGGGACTCCCGAGGGTAGTTTCTTT. This codes for CASSWPGTPEGSFF. Drawing the rest from reference TRBV5-6 and TRBJ1-1, the complete variable domain is DAGVTQSPTHLIKTRGQQVTLRCSPKSGHDTVSWYQQALGQGPQFIFQYYEEEERQRGNFPDRFSGHQFPNYSSELNVNALLLGDSALYLCASSWPGTPEGSFFGQGTRLTVV.